This T cell receptor beta chain was captured in a study of cytomegalovirus exposure and HLA in healthy donors. For this clone: Its antigen remains unidentified.

The CDR3 covers 15 residues. CDR1 is SEHNR and CDR2 is FQNEAQ in the germline V gene (reference sequence). The junction had 4 bases not matched to a gene; V was cut back by 4 bases and J by 2 bases. Study-wide results and caveats: Listed as cytomegalovirus-associated were over 150 TCR beta chains. In a later analysis, V- and J-gene trimming of beta chains associated with a DCLRE1C missense variant, replicated independently. Sequencing likely caused a cluster of highly shared sequence variants.

The PCR made use of 60 Vbeta and 13 Jbeta primers. Per the original data handling: Later, an analysis found 80 million or so unique TCR beta chains, and 8.5 million to 14 million of these were shared. TCRdb's copy holds only in-frame clones and misses some; the assay was immunoSEQ multiplex PCR. V, J and clone size reflect that table, while D and trimming were determined from the DNA. This sample contains roughly 190,000 clones. The TCR comes from a woman younger than 30 in good health and CMV-seropositive. The rearrangement joins TRBV7-9 to TRBJ2-3; TRBD1 agrees at 9 bases. The sample consisted of PBMCs. Here the CDR3 DNA reads TGTGCCAGCAGCTCCGGGACAGGGATCACAGATACGCAGTATTTT. This sequence encodes CASSSGTGITDTQYF.